These 21 T cell receptor beta chains were sequenced from one sample in a study of siplizumab effects on memory and regulatory T cells. The method was immunoSEQ multiplex PCR; TCRdb's version includes in-frame clones alone and lacks a portion of them. The sample shows about 56,000 clones, less than 98% of them seen only once. The sample comprised naive CD8+ T cells sorted from blood. Source of these receptors: a human donor in good health.

The chain couples TRBV7-3 to TRBJ2-5, with 8 bases fitting TRBD1. CDR1 SGHTA and CDR2 FQGTGA come from the germline V gene. This CDR3 contains 18 residues. J gave up 1 base and V 8 bases, and 18 bases lay outside the gene matches. Here the CDR3 DNA reads TGTGCCAGCGGATTCAACAGGGGGGTAGGTAGCAGCCAAGAGACCCAGTACTTC. It specifies CASGFNRGVGSSQETQYF.

CDR3 protein: CASSFRWRADGYTF. The DNA of the CDR3 is TGTGCCAGCAGTTTTAGATGGAGGGCGGATGGCTACACCTTC. The rearrangement links TRBV27 to TRBJ1-2; the D is unclear. V lost 3 bases and J lost 6, with 14 bases in between. The CDR3 runs 14 residues. The germline gives CDR1 MNHEY, CDR2 SMNVEV (reference sequence).

This clone was seen just once. The V and J genes are TRBV28 and TRBJ2-3; 8 bases are a match to TRBD2. V gave up 2 bases and J gave up 4 bases; unmatched junction bases: 5. The germline V gene encodes CDR1 MDHEN and CDR2 SYDVKM. The CDR3 runs to 15 residues. As DNA, the CDR3 is TGTGCCAGCAGTTTACGTCCGGGAGGGCCAGATACGCAGTATTTT. Its protein product is CASSLRPGGPDTQYF.

V usage is TRBV11-2 and J usage is TRBJ2-1; D could derive from TRBD1 or TRBD2 (5 bases each). Trimming stripped 6 bases from V and 10 bases from J, with 13 bases between. This CDR3 has 12 amino acids. Germline V gene lookup returns CDR1 SGHAT and CDR2 FQNNGV. The CDR3 reads CASRGPRREQFF. CDR3 coding DNA: TGTGCCAGCAGGGGACCTAGAAGGGAGCAGTTCTTC.

V gene TRBV10-1 combines with J gene TRBJ2-3, with 7 bases matching TRBD1. V lost 2 bases, J lost 4 bases, and 6 bases stayed unmatched. The CDR3 consists of 15 residues. Germline loops: CDR1 WNHNN, CDR2 SYGVQD (reference sequence). This CDR3 is CASSEGDSESDTQYF. In DNA, the CDR3 is TGCGCCAGCAGTGAGGGGGACAGTGAATCAGATACGCAGTATTTT.

The gene calls are TRBV5-1 and TRBJ2-3; D is uncertain. The CDR3 has 14 residues. V lost 5 bases to trimming and J lost 1 base, with 11 bases between them. Germline V gives CDR1 SGHRS, CDR2 YFSETQ. In DNA, the CDR3 is TGCGCCAGCAGTCAGGATGGGGGCACAGATACGCAGTATTTT. Amino acid sequence: CASSQDGGTDTQYF.

Worth noting for this clone: A read error may produce the germline difference seen at one junction end. The J gene is TRBJ2-7, the V gene TRBV6-1, with 10 bases matching TRBD1. The CDR3 runs to 15 residues. In germline, CDR1 is MNHNS, CDR2 SASEGT. Here the CDR3 reads CASSEGVTGGDEQYF. CDR3 sequence (DNA): TGTGCCAGCAGCGAAGGGGTGACAGGGGGCGACGAGCAGTACTTC.

This clone was recorded only once. The chain combines TRBV27 with TRBJ1-5; D is ambiguous. The CDR3 totals 14 residues. Germline values: CDR1 MNHEY, CDR2 SMNVEV (reference sequence). Trimming removed 3 bases from V and 5 bases from J, with 11 bases in between. CDR3 sequence (DNA): TGTGCCAGCAGTTTCGAAGGCCCAGATCAGCCCCAGCATTTT. Encoded protein: CASSFEGPDQPQHF.

The J gene is TRBJ1-5, the V gene TRBV5-6; 7 bases are a match to TRBD1. Per the germline V gene, CDR1 is SGHDT and CDR2 is YYEEEE. This CDR3 spans 14 amino acids. The trim removed 0 bases at V and 5 bases at J, leaving 2 bases unmatched. As DNA, the CDR3 is TGTGCCAGCAGCTTGGTAGGGGGCGATCAGCCCCAGCATTTT. It is translated as CASSLVGGDQPQHF.

The chain uses TRBV29-1 and TRBJ1-1; 11 nucleotides line up with TRBD1. J gave up 4 bases and V 5 bases, and 6 bases lay outside the gene matches. Germline V gene data show CDR1 as SQVTM and CDR2 as ANQGSEA. This CDR3 spans 14 amino acids. The CDR3 loop is CSVPPGTGGTEAFF. The CDR3, as DNA: TGCAGCGTTCCGCCCGGGACAGGGGGCACTGAAGCTTTCTTT.

This chain connects TRBV6-6 to TRBJ1-4; tentative D call: TRBD1 (5 bases). Germline assignment: CDR1 MNHNY and CDR2 SVGAGI (reference sequence). This CDR3 has 14 amino acids. The V gene lost 5 bases and the J gene lost 0 bases, with 7 bases spanning the gap. The CDR3 nucleotides are TGTGCCAGCAGTACGACAGCAACTAATGAAAAACTGTTTTTT. This encodes CASSTTATNEKLFF.

CDR3 residues: CASSEAFDRVEEKLFF. The CDR3 DNA follows: TGTGCCAGCAGTGAAGCTTTTGACAGGGTAGAAGAAAAACTGTTTTTT. The chain couples TRBV6-1 to TRBJ1-4, with 7 bases aligning to TRBD1. J was trimmed by 8 bases and V by 0 bases; bases with no gene match: 9. Germline-derived CDR1 and CDR2 are MNHNS and SASEGT. The CDR3 has 16 residues.

This sequence joins TRBV5-1 and TRBJ1-1; possibly TRBD1 for D (5 bases). The CDR3 contains 14 residues. The V end lost 2 bases, the J end lost 5 bases, and 13 bases lay between the germline ends. Germline CDR1 and CDR2: SGHRS and YFSETQ. The CDR3 coding sequence is TGCGCCAGCAGCTTTGGGGCTTCGGGGACTGAAGCTTTCTTT. Translated: CASSFGASGTEAFF.

The chain combines TRBV29-1 with TRBJ2-6; 7 bases are a match to TRBD2. The CDR3 contains 17 residues. With V trimmed by 2 bases and J by 5 bases, 12 bases remained unmatched. Per germline, CDR1 SQVTM and CDR2 ANQGSEA. CDR3 coding DNA: TGCAGCGTTGAACCACGACTAGCATACAGTCGGGCCAACGTCCTGACTTTC. It encodes CSVEPRLAYSRANVLTF.

The J gene is TRBJ1-2, the V gene TRBV6-6; D is possibly TRBD1 (6 bases). In germline, CDR1 is MNHNY, CDR2 SVGAGI (reference sequence). The CDR3 extends over 16 amino acids. The V end lost 0 bases, the J end lost 4 bases, and 15 bases lay between the germline ends. The CDR3 reads CASSYSRGDIGYGYTF. The CDR3 DNA follows: TGTGCCAGCAGTTACTCCCGGGGGGACATAGGCTATGGCTACACCTTC.

This rearrangement joins TRBV29-1 to TRBJ2-7, with D maybe TRBD1 (5 bases). V was trimmed by 6 bases and J by 0 bases, leaving 15 bases between them. CDR1 SQVTM and CDR2 ANQGSEA come from the germline V gene. The CDR3 spans 14 residues. The CDR3 sequence is CSVISGDSSYEQYF. DNA for the CDR3: TGCAGCGTGATTTCAGGCGACAGCTCCTACGAGCAGTACTTC.

The chain carries TRBV5-1 and TRBJ2-7; a weak D match, TRBD2 (6 bases). Germline assignment: CDR1 SGHRS and CDR2 YFSETQ. The germline V and J ends were trimmed by 2 bases and 3 bases, with 15 bases remaining between them. This CDR3 has 15 residues. CDR3: CASSFSGRGNYEQYF. The CDR3 DNA follows: TGCGCCAGCAGCTTTTCGGGACGGGGGAACTACGAGCAGTACTTC.

This chain uses TRBV7-9 with TRBJ2-1; TRBD2 aligns across 16 bases. The CDR3 runs 17 residues. With 5 bases clipped from V and 2 bases from J, the junction kept 3 bases outside the gene matches. Germline V lookup: CDR1 SEHNR, CDR2 FQNEAQ (reference sequence). CDR3 DNA sequence: TGTGCCAGCAGCGGGACTAGCGGGAGGGGAACCTACAATGAGCAGTTCTTC. Its translation: CASSGTSGRGTYNEQFF.

The chain combines TRBV4-1 with TRBJ1-1; D uncertain. The CDR3 is made up of 12 amino acids. Germline CDR1 reads MGHRA; CDR2 reads YSYEKL. V lost 7 bases, J lost 0 bases, and 6 bases lay in between. As DNA, the CDR3 is TGCGCCAGCATCGGGATGAACACTGAAGCTTTCTTT. Its protein product is CASIGMNTEAFF.

V is TRBV7-9 and J is TRBJ2-1, with TRBD2 matching 9 bases. The CDR3 is made up of 15 amino acids. J lost 5 bases, V lost 5 bases, and 7 bases had no gene match. Germline CDR1 SEHNR, CDR2 FQNEAQ (reference sequence). For the CDR3, the DNA is TGTGCCAGCAGCCCAGGGACTAGCCAACACAATGAGCAGTTCTTC. Translated: CASSPGTSQHNEQFF. Combining the CDR3 with reference TRBV7-9 and TRBJ2-1 gives the whole variable domain DTGVSQNPRHKITKRGQNVTFRCDPISEHNRLYWYRQTLGQGPEFLTYFQNEAQLEKSRLLSDRFSAERPKGSFSTLEIQRTEQGDSAMYLCASSPGTSQHNEQFFGPGTRLTVL.

The V and J genes are TRBV6-5 and TRBJ2-1; no clear D. The V gene's germline CDR1 is MNHEY and CDR2 SVGAGI. There are 14 residues in the CDR3. Trimming took 3 bases from V and 6 from J, leaving 12 bases between them. The CDR3 DNA reads as TGTGCCAGCAGTTATTTGAACCCGTCCAATGAGCAGTTCTTC. Protein sequence: CASSYLNPSNEQFF.